Following are 3 T cell receptor beta chains from one sample sequenced in a study of OX40 agonist ivuxolimab in advanced cancers. The library was produced with the immunoSEQ multiplex PCR assay. The table comes from immuneACCESS by way of TCRdb, which keeps in-frame sequences with V and J called. Part of the clones is missing from these tables; in studies checked, under half for an unresolved V gene and the rest for unknown reasons. This sample comprises 20,000 to 25,000 clones, approximately 70% of them detected only once. The top ten constitute about a fifth of the sample. Source: CD4+ or CD8+ T cells sorted from blood, taken in a trial of the OX40 agonist ivuxolimab. These TCRs come from an adult with an advanced solid tumor such as melanoma, head and neck, liver or kidney cancer.

The V call is TRBV7-9, the J call TRBJ2-3; D is perhaps TRBD1 or TRBD2 (7 bases each). In germline, CDR1 is SEHNR, CDR2 FQNEAQ (reference sequence). CDR3 size: 16 residues. V dropped 4 bases and J dropped 2 bases, with 16 bases sitting between them. DNA for the CDR3: TGTGCCAGCAGCTCTCTTCAGGGGGGGGCCACAGATACGCAGTATTTT. Its protein is CASSSLQGGATDTQYF.

In this sample, this clone turned up once. The chain has TRBV9 and TRBJ2-7; TRBD1 agrees at 7 bases. Per germline, CDR1 SGDLS and CDR2 YYNGEE. V gave up 0 bases and J gave up 4 bases; unmatched junction bases: 4. The CDR3 runs 14 residues. Written as DNA, the CDR3 is TGTGCCAGCAGCGTAGACGGGACAGATTACGAGCAGTACTTC. It is translated as CASSVDGTDYEQYF.

The chain carries TRBV7-6 and TRBJ2-7; tentatively, D is TRBD2 (6 bases). This CDR3 is 14 amino acids long. CDR1 is SGHVS, CDR2 FNYEAQ, per germline. Trimming cost V 1 base and J 2 bases, with 9 bases left between them. The CDR3 nucleotides are TGTGCCAGCAGCTTAGTAGCGGAGGCCTACGAGCAGTACTTC. Protein product: CASSLVAEAYEQYF.